Following are 8 T cell receptor beta chains from one sample sequenced in a study of T cell responses to AZD1222 COVID-19 vaccine. The table came from immunoSEQ multiplex PCR; TCRdb's copy has only in-frame clones and leaves some out. The sample shows just over 150,000 clones, 75% to 95% of them seen only once. The sample consisted of peripheral blood, taken on day 0 of AZD1222 vaccination. All receptors derive from an adult in good health.

This chain connects TRBV28 to TRBJ1-4; 7 nucleotides agree with TRBD1. V shed 0 bases and J 0 bases; nucleotides not matched to a gene: 1. This CDR3 region has 16 residues. From germline, CDR1 is MDHEN and CDR2 SYDVKM. The CDR3 spells CASSLWGTATNEKLFF. As DNA, the CDR3 is TGTGCCAGCAGTTTATGGGGGACAGCAACTAATGAAAAACTGTTTTTT.

The chain links TRBV7-6 to TRBJ2-1; 7 positions agree with TRBD2. Losses at the gene ends were 1 base for V and 0 bases for J; bases not matched to a gene: 6. The CDR3 runs 17 residues. Per germline, CDR1 SGHVS and CDR2 FNYEAQ. The CDR3 loop is CASSLGYGTNSYNEQFF. The CDR3 DNA reads TGTGCCAGCAGCTTAGGATACGGGACTAACTCCTACAATGAGCAGTTCTTC.

This sequence joins TRBV29-1 and TRBJ2-1; D is possibly TRBD1 (5 bases). The CDR3 runs 13 residues. Germline loops: CDR1 SQVTM, CDR2 ANQGSEA. The V and J ends lost 2 bases and 6 bases respectively, with 11 bases between them. CDR3 nucleotides: TGCAGCGTTGAACTGGAAAGGGGCAATGAGCAGTTCTTC. Its protein is CSVELERGNEQFF.

This clone was recorded a few times. The chain combines TRBV2 with TRBJ1-2; no definite D call. The CDR3 covers 11 residues. V was cut by 7 bases and J by 4 bases, with 7 bases left in between. Looked up from germline, CDR1 is SNHLY and CDR2 is FYNNEI. CDR3 in amino acids: CASTAGYGYTF. CDR3 DNA: TGTGCCAGCACGGCCGGCTATGGCTACACCTTC.

This rearrangement joins TRBV19 to TRBJ2-2, with D unresolved. This CDR3 has 13 amino acids. Per germline, CDR1 LNHDA and CDR2 SQIVND (reference sequence). The ends were cut back, 6 bases at V and 6 bases at J, with 11 bases in the middle. The CDR3 loop reads CASSREFAGELFF. DNA for the CDR3: TGTGCCAGTAGCCGTGAGTTCGCCGGGGAGCTGTTTTTT.

The CDR3 is CASSLGMTGGRDEQYF. The CDR3 coding sequence is TGTGCCAGCAGCTTGGGAATGACAGGGGGCCGGGACGAGCAGTACTTC. The V and J genes are TRBV5-4 and TRBJ2-7, with 10 nucleotides matching TRBD1. Trimming took 0 bases from V and 5 from J; bases not matched to a gene: 8. The CDR3 length is 16 residues. Germline values: CDR1 SGHNT, CDR2 YYREEE (reference sequence).

This clone was detected only a few times. The chain employs TRBV7-9 and TRBJ1-1, with 9 positions matching TRBD1. Per the germline V gene, CDR1 is SEHNR and CDR2 is FQNEAQ (reference sequence). The CDR3 loop spans 16 amino acids. Unmatched junction bases numbered 11, after V lost 5 bases and J lost 4 bases. DNA for the CDR3: TGTGCCAGCAGCCGTCCCGGGACAGGGTTTGGCACTGAAGCTTTCTTT. Its protein is CASSRPGTGFGTEAFF.

V usage is TRBV11-2 and J usage is TRBJ1-2, with D unresolved. CDR1 and CDR2 from the germline V gene are SGHAT and FQNNGV. Trimming pared 3 bases from V and 4 bases from J, leaving 12 bases between. The CDR3 is 14 amino acids. The CDR3 loop reads CASSFGDSFYGYTF. The CDR3 bases are TGTGCCAGCAGCTTTGGGGATTCCTTCTATGGCTACACCTTC.